This paragraph covers one T cell receptor beta chain sequence. Antigen: not known. This sample was included in a study of PD-1 blockade in classical Hodgkin lymphoma. Study at large: Nivolumab dosing for patients was 3 mg/kg, administered intravenously every 2 weeks. Study results and caveats: Individuals initiating nivolumab under 1 year after ASCT were excluded. TCR diversity rose significantly by C4D1 in CD4+ but not CD8+ cells. Similar baseline diversity was found in complete responders and newly diagnosed patients.

Sample time point: cycle 4 day 1 (C4D1), after 6 weeks of nivolumab. Each of the patients experienced relapse following autologous stem cell transplantation, and their brentuximab vedotin exposure differed. The germline V gene has CDR1 LNHDA and CDR2 SQIVND (reference sequence). Trimming pared 6 bases from V and 1 base from J, leaving 7 bases between. The CDR3 sequence is 13 residues long. Sequenced by immunoSEQ multiplex PCR; TCRdb stores in-frame clones only, minus some. The top ten clones hold approximately 10% of a sample with tens of thousands of clones, roughly 89% of them seen once. This clonotype originated in a human donor with classical Hodgkin lymphoma. The chain is built from TRBV19 and TRBJ2-1; D gene unclear. Sequences were derived from peripheral blood mononuclear cells (PBMCs), sampled before the fourth cycle of nivolumab. CDR3 bases: TGTGCCAGTAGCCCGACATCCTACAATGAGCAGTTCTTC. It codes for CASSPTSYNEQFF. The complete variable domain, with remaining parts taken from reference TRBV19 and TRBJ2-1, reads DGGITQSPKYLFRKEGQNVTLSCEQNLNHDAMYWYRQDPGQGLRLIYYSQIVNDFQKGDIAEGYSVSREKKESFPLTVTSAQKNPTAFYLCASSPTSYNEQFFGPGTRLTVL.